This T cell receptor beta chain was identified during a study of T cells in Graves' hyperthyroidism and ophthalmopathy. Whole-study findings and limits: Appearing also in blood were most of the thyroid clonotypes expanded above 0.001. A model of 13 V-J features distinguished ophthalmopathy from stable hyperthyroidism.

Amplification of TCR beta CDR3 regions used RNA as the template. The HTBI primer set was used in a first-round RT-PCR of the TCR CDR3. TCRdb reprocessed the multiplex PCR reads with MiXCR, giving one entry per CDR3 protein. The repertoire holds roughly 380,000 distinct CDR3 sequences, with under 20% as singletons. Trimming removed 4 bases at V and 1 base at J, with 10 bases between. This CDR3 is 14 amino acids long. CDR1 is SGHVS, CDR2 FNYEAQ, per germline. This clonotype was picked up many times. Its antigen remains unknown. Lactation, pregnancy, other autoimmune disease or uncontrolled infection led to exclusion of patients. PBMCs were collected from an approximately 10 ml volume of fresh peripheral blood.

The sample consisted of blood. This sequence joins TRBV7-6 and TRBJ1-1; D is unclear. The source of this sequence is a woman aged 18-35 years with Graves' hyperthyroidism. The chain's CDR3 is CASSSLSPNTEAFF. The CDR3 DNA follows: TGTGCCAGCAGCTCTCTTAGCCCGAACACTGAAGCTTTCTTT.